The entry that follows covers one T cell receptor (beta chain) sequence. Its matching antigen is unknown. Mismatch with germline at one junction end may stem from a read error. This sample was taken from a study of CD8+ T cells in alopecia areata. Germline CDR1 reads GTSNPN; CDR2 reads SVGIG (reference sequence). This CDR3 contains 14 residues. Points from the study as a whole: Scalp sequencing also captures normal skin's resident alphabeta T cells.

Following RNA extraction, reverse transcription yielded cDNA that acted as the sequencing template. The repertoire was sequenced with immunoSEQ multiplex PCR; TCRdb's copy has only in-frame clones and lacks some. The table records fewer than 150,000 clones, under 40% of them present only once. Sequencing used CD4+ T cells sorted from blood. The receptor comes from a human donor with alopecia areata. The V and J genes are TRBV30 and TRBJ2-3; D remains ambiguous. In DNA, the CDR3 is TGTGCCTGGAGGTTGTGGGAAGGCACATATACGCAGTATTTT. Its translation: CAWRLWEGTYTQYF.